This record covers a single TCR beta chain. One end of the junction varies from germline; a read error may be responsible. Germline-derived CDR1 and CDR2 are DFQATT and SNEGSKA (reference sequence). This CDR3 is built from 11 residues. Here immunoSEQ multiplex PCR was the method, and the copy in TCRdb shows in-frame clones only, minus some. Of roughly 100,000 clones listed, 80% are singletons. The sample belongs to a study of Ad26.COV2.S vaccination and SARS-CoV-2 variants. The starting material was peripheral blood, obtained after recovery from COVID-19. The chain joins TRBV20-1 to TRBJ2-7, with unresolved D. The receptor's source is a human donor who had recovered from COVID-19. CDR3 residues: CSARVVSEQYF. The CDR3 bases are TGCAGTGCCAGAGTCGTGAGCGAGCAGTACTTC.